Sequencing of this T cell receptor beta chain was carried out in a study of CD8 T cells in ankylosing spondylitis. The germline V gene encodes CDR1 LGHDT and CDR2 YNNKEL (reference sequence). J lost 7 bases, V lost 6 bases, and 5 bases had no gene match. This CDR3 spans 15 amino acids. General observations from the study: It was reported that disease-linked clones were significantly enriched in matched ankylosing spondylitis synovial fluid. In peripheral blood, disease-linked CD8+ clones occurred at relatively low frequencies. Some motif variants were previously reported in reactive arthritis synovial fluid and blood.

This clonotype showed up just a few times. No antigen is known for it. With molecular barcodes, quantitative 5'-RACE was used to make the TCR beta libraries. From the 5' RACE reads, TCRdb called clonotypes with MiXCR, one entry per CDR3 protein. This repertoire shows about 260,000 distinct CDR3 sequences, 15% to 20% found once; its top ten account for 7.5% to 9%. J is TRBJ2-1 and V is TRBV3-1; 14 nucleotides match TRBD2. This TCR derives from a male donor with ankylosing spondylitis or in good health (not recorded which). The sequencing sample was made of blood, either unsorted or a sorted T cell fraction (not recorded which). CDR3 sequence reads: CASRAGTSGRNEQFF. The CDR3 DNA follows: TGTGCCAGCAGGGCCGGGACTAGCGGGAGAAATGAGCAGTTCTTC.